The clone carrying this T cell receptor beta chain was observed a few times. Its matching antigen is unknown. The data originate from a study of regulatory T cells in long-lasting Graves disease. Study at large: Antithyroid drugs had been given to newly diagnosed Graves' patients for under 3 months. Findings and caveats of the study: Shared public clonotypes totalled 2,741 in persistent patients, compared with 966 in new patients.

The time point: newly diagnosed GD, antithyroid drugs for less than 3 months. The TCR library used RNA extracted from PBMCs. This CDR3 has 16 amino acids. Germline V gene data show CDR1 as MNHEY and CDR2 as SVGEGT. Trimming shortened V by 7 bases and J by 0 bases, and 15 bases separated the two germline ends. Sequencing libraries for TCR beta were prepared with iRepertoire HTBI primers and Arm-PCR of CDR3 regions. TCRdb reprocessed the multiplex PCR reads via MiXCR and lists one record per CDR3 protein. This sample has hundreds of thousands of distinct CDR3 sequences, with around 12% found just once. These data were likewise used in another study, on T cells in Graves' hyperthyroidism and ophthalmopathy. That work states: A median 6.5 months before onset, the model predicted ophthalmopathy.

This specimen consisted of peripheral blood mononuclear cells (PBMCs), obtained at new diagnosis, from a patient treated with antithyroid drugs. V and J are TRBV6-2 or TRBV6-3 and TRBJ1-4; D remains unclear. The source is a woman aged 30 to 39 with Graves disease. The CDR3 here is CASTRLNPTTNEKLFF. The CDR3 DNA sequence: TGTGCCAGCACGCGGCTTAACCCTACAACTAATGAAAAACTGTTTTTT.